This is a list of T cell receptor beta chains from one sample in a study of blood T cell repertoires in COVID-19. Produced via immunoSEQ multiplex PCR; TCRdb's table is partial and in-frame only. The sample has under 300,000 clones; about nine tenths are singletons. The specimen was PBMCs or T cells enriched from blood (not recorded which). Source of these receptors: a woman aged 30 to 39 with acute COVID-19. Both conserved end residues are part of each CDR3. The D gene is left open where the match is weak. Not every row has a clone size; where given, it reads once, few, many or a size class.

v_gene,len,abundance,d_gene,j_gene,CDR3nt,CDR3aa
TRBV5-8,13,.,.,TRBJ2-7,TGTGCCAGCAGCTTGTCTGGGCAGGGCGAGCAGTACTTC,CASSLSGQGEQYF
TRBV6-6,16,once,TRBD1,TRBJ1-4,TGTGCCAGCAGTTCCTCCCGGGACAGGTTCGATGAAAAACTGTTTTTT,CASSSSRDRFDEKLFF
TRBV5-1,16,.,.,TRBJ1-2,TGCGCCAGCAGCCTTACTACGAGACGGGCGGGGCATGGCTACACCTTC,CASSLTTRRAGHGYTF
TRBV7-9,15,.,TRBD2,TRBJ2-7,TGTGCCAGCAGCCCCGGGTCCTCGCGGGGGGGTGAGCAGTACTTC,CASSPGSSRGGEQYF
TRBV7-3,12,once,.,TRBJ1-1,TGTGCCAGCGGTACAGGTAACACTGAAGCTTTCTTT,CASGTGNTEAFF
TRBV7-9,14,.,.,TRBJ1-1,TGTGCCAGCAGCTTTACCTACGGTAGCTCTGAAGCTTTCTTT,CASSFTYGSSEAFF
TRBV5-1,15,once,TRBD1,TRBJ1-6,TGCGCCAGCAGCTTGGAGGGACAGGGGCCTTCACCCCTCCACTTT,CASSLEGQGPSPLHF
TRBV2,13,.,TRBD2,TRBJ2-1,TGTGCCAGCAGTGTCGGGGGGGGCGGTGAGCAGTTCTTC,CASSVGGGGEQFF
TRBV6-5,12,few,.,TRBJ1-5,TGTGCCAGCCATGGGGGGAATCAGCCCCAGCATTTT,CASHGGNQPQHF
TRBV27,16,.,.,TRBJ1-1,TGTGCCAGCAGTTTATCGAATCCAGGGTGGGACACTGAAGCTTTCTTT,CASSLSNPGWDTEAFF
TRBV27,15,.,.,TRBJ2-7,TGTGCCAGCAGTCTTTTCCCGGGGAGCTCCTACGAGCAGTACTTC,CASSLFPGSSYEQYF
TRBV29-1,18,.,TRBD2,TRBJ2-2,TGCAGCGGACGGGCGGGACTAGCGGGAGGGCCTTACACCGGGGAGCTGTTTTTT,CSGRAGLAGGPYTGELFF
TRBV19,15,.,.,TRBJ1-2,TGTGCCAGTAGTATTTCATCCGGGGGTAACTATGGCTACACCTTC,CASSISSGGNYGYTF
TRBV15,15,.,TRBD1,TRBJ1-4,TGTGCCACCAGCAGAGATGCAGGGGGGAATGAAAAACTGTTTTTT,CATSRDAGGNEKLFF
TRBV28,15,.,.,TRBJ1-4,TGTGCCAGCAGTTGGGGAAGCGGACTCCCTGAAAAACTGTTTTTT,CASSWGSGLPEKLFF
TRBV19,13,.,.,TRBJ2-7,TGTGCCAGTAGCCAGACAGGAACCTACGAGCAGTACTTC,CASSQTGTYEQYF
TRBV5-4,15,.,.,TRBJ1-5,TGTGCCAGCAGCTTGGGGCCAGAAAATCATCAGCCCCAGCATTTT,CASSLGPENHQPQHF
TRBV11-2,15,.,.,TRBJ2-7,TGTGCCAGCAGCTTCTACTCGGCAGACTTCTACGAGCAGTACTTC,CASSFYSADFYEQYF
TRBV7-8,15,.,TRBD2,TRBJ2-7,TGTGCCAGCAGCACCCGGACTAGCGGGAGGGTCGAGCAGTACTTC,CASSTRTSGRVEQYF
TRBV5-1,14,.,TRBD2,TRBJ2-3,TGCGCCAGCAGCTTGTTTGGGGGGGAAGATACGCAGTATTTT,CASSLFGGEDTQYF
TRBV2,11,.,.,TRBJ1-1,TGTGCCACCCACCGCGTGGCTGAAGCTTTCTTT,CATHRVAEAFF
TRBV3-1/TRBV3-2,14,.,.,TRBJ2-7,TGTGCCAGCAGCTTCCAGACAGGCGTGGGGGAGCAGTACTTC,CASSFQTGVGEQYF
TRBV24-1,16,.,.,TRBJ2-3,TGTGCCACCAGTGATGCCAGGACAGAGCCCACAGATACGCAGTATTTT,CATSDARTEPTDTQYF
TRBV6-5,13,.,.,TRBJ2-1,TGTGCCAGCAGTTACGAGGGCCCTGGGGAGCAGTTCTTC,CASSYEGPGEQFF
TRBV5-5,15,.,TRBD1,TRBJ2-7,TGTGCCAGCAGCAACCTAGGGGACAGGGTAAACGAGCAGTACTTC,CASSNLGDRVNEQYF
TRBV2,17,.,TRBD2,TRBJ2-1,TGTGCCAGCAGCCTGGGTAGTCTAGCGGGGAGCTACAATGAGCAGTTCTTC,CASSLGSLAGSYNEQFF
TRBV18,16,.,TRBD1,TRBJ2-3,TGTGCCAGCTCACCACCCAAAGGGACAGGGGCGGATACGCAGTATTTT,CASSPPKGTGADTQYF
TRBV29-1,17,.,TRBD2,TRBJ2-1,TGCAGCGTTGAGGGGCCGGGACTAGCGGGAGCCTACAATGAGCAGTTCTTC,CSVEGPGLAGAYNEQFF
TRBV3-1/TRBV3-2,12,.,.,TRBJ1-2,TGTGCCAGCAGCCTCCAGTACTATGGCTACACCTTC,CASSLQYYGYTF
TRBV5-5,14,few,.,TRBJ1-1,TGTGCCAGCAGCCCGGAGCTCCCGAACACTGAAGCTTTCTTT,CASSPELPNTEAFF
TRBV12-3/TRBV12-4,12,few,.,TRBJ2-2,TGTGCCAGCAGTTTCCCAATCGGGGAGCTGTTTTTT,CASSFPIGELFF
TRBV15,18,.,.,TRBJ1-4,TGTGCCACCAGCACAGGGCCCCGCGGGGAAGAAATGAATGAAAAACTGTTTTTT,CATSTGPRGEEMNEKLFF
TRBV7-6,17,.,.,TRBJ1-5,TGTGCCAGCAGCACCCATTCGGGGGGTCTTAGCAATCAGCCCCAGCATTTT,CASSTHSGGLSNQPQHF
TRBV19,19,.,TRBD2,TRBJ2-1,TGTGCCAGTAGTATAGTATCGGGACTAGCGGGAGGGGTCGCGAATGAGCAGTTCTTC,CASSIVSGLAGGVANEQFF
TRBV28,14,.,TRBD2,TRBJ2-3,TGTGCCAGCAGGCCGCGGGGGGGCGAAGATACGCAGTATTTT,CASRPRGGEDTQYF